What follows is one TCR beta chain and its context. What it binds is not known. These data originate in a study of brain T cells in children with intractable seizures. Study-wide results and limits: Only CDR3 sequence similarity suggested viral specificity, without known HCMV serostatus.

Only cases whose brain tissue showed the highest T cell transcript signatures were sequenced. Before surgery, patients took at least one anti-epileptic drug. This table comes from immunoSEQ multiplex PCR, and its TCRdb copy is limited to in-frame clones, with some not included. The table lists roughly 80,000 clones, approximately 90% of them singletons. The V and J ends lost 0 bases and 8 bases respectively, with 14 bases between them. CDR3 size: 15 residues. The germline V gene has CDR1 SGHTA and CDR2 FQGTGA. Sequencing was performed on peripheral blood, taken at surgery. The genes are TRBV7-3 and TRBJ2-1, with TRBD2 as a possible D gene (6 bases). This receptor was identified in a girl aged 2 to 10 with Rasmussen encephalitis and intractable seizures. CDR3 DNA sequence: TGTGCCAGCAGCTTAACCCGACAACAGCGGGATGAGCAGTTCTTC. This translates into CASSLTRQQRDEQFF.